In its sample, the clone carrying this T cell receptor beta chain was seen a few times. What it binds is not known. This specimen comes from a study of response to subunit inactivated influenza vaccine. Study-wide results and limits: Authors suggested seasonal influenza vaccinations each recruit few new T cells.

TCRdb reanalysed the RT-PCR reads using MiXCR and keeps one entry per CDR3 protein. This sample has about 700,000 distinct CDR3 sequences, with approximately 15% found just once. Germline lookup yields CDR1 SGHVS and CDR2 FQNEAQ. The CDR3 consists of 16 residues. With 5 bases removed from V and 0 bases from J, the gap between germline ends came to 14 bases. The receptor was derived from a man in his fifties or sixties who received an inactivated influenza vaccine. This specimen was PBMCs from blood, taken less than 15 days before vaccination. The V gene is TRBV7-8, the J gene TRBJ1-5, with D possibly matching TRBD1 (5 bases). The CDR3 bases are TGTGCCAGCAGCGGAAGCAGGGTCGGTAGCAATCAGCCCCAGCATTTT. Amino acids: CASSGSRVGSNQPQHF.